Each of the 31 T cell receptor beta chains below was sequenced from the same sample in a study of blood T cell repertoires in COVID-19. Repertoires were generated with immunoSEQ multiplex PCR, while TCRdb's copy carries only in-frame clones and drops some. This table holds about 100,000 clones, 88% found once. Sequencing input: peripheral blood. The receptors were sampled from a man aged 80 or over with acute or convalescent COVID-19.

V and J are TRBV5-6 and TRBJ2-2; D is uncertain. Looked up from germline, CDR1 is SGHDT and CDR2 is YYEEEE. Trimming cost V 1 base and J 1 base, with 8 bases left between them. CDR3 length: 15 amino acids. CDR3 residues: CASSLYGLNTGELFF. In DNA, the CDR3 is TGTGCCAGCAGCTTGTACGGGTTGAACACCGGGGAGCTGTTTTTT.

A single count supports this clone. The chain recombines TRBV27 with TRBJ1-1; possibly TRBD1 for D (5 bases). CDR3 length: 15 amino acids. Looked up from germline, CDR1 is MNHEY and CDR2 is SMNVEV (reference sequence). The germline V and J ends were trimmed by 6 bases and 0 bases, with 14 bases remaining between them. As DNA, the CDR3 is TGTGCCAGCAGCTCCCCCTCGGGGGTGAACACTGAAGCTTTCTTT. Protein product: CASSSPSGVNTEAFF.

The chain employs TRBV20-1 and TRBJ2-7; 8 bases are shared with TRBD2. Germline values: CDR1 DFQATT, CDR2 SNEGSKA (reference sequence). This CDR3 spans 14 amino acids. V lost 3 bases to trimming and J lost 5 bases; unmatched junction nucleotides: 9. The CDR3 DNA reads as TGCAGTGCTAGTGGGGCGGGGGGATGGAACGAGCAGTACTTC. This codes for CSASGAGGWNEQYF.

V usage is TRBV19 and J usage is TRBJ1-4; TRBD1 might be the D (5 bases). This CDR3 is 14 amino acids long. CDR1 is LNHDA, CDR2 SQIVND, per germline (reference sequence). V was shortened by 6 bases and J by 0 bases, with 8 bases between the two germline ends. CDR3 sequence reads: CASRAGTTNEKLFF. DNA of the CDR3: TGTGCCAGTAGGGCAGGGACAACTAATGAAAAACTGTTTTTT.

This clone was picked up one time. The CDR3 spells CASSRGGGTGGSNVLTF. The DNA for the CDR3 is TGTGCCAGCAGCCGCGGAGGAGGGACAGGGGGGTCCAACGTCCTGACTTTC. The chain has TRBV5-6 and TRBJ2-6; 11 bases line up with TRBD1. The V segment lost 4 bases and the J segment 8 bases; nucleotides outside the gene matches: 11. The germline CDR1 and CDR2 sequences are SGHDT and YYEEEE. This CDR3 comprises 17 residues.

The chain recombines TRBV12-3 or TRBV12-4 with TRBJ1-2; 10 nucleotides line up with TRBD1. The CDR3 consists of 13 residues. Losses at the gene ends were 6 bases for V and 8 bases for J; bases not matched to a gene: 6. CDR3 loop: CASSSTGGAGYTF. CDR3 DNA: TGTGCCAGCAGCTCGACAGGGGGCGCGGGCTACACCTTC.

J is TRBJ2-1 and V is TRBV6-2 or TRBV6-3; possibly TRBD1 for D (6 bases). The CDR3 is 15 residues long. The germline V gene encodes CDR1 MNHEY and CDR2 SVGEGT. The V end lost 6 bases, the J end lost 1 base, and 13 bases lay between the germline ends. The CDR3 nucleotides read TGTGCCAGCAGCCTCGGACAGACTTCCTACAATGAGCAGTTCTTC. Residues: CASSLGQTSYNEQFF.

The chain recombines TRBV5-1 with TRBJ1-6; D remains ambiguous. Germline V gene data show CDR1 as SGHRS and CDR2 as YFSETQ. The CDR3 extends over 16 amino acids. Trimming cost V 3 bases and J 0 bases, with 10 bases left between them. The CDR3 protein is CASSSGWSSYNSPLHF. CDR3 bases: TGCGCCAGCAGCTCGGGGTGGAGCTCCTATAATTCACCCCTCCACTTT.

The chain combines TRBV6-5 with TRBJ1-5; D might be TRBD1 (6 bases). The CDR3 is made up of 15 amino acids. Germline CDR1 is MNHEY and CDR2 is SVGAGI. V lost 6 bases and J 0 bases, leaving 12 bases between the germline ends. CDR3 nucleotide sequence: TGTGCCAGCAGCATTACAGGGTCTAGCAATCAGCCCCAGCATTTT. As protein: CASSITGSSNQPQHF.

This chain connects TRBV5-1 to TRBJ1-1, with D perhaps TRBD1 (6 bases). The CDR3 consists of 15 residues. Trimming pared 3 bases from V and 1 base from J, leaving 13 bases between. Germline V gives CDR1 SGHRS, CDR2 YFSETQ. CDR3 DNA: TGCGCCAGCAGCTCGCAGGGAGGGGGGAACACTGAAGCTTTCTTT. This codes for CASSSQGGGNTEAFF. Using reference TRBV5-1 and TRBJ1-1 for the parts outside the CDR3, the full variable domain is KAGVTQTPRYLIKTRGQQVTLSCSPISGHRSVSWYQQTPGQGLQFLFEYFSETQRNKGNFPGRFSGRQFSNSRSEMNVSTLELGDSALYLCASSSQGGGNTEAFFGQGTRLTVV.

The chain combines TRBV19 with TRBJ2-1; TRBD1 agrees at 9 bases. The germline V gene has CDR1 LNHDA and CDR2 SQIVND (reference sequence). The CDR3 covers 14 residues. The V and J ends lost 10 bases and 9 bases, in that order; junction bases with no gene match: 13. The CDR3 here is CATCGTGSFSEQFF. CDR3 in DNA: TGTGCCACCTGTGGGACAGGGAGTTTCAGTGAGCAGTTCTTC.

The chain is built from TRBV4-2 and TRBJ2-2; 11 nucleotides match TRBD2. The germline V gene encodes CDR1 LGHNA and CDR2 YNFKEQ. The CDR3 loop spans 15 amino acids. Losses at the gene ends were 5 bases for V and 4 bases for J; bases not matched to a gene: 3. CDR3: CASSSLAGGTGELFF. CDR3 DNA: TGTGCCAGCAGCTCTCTAGCGGGAGGCACCGGGGAGCTGTTTTTT.

This sequence joins TRBV27 and TRBJ1-4; 8 bases fit TRBD1. Unmatched junction bases numbered 5, after V lost 6 bases and J lost 8 bases. Germline V gene lookup returns CDR1 MNHEY and CDR2 SMNVEV (reference sequence). This CDR3 comprises 13 residues. CDR3 protein: CASRDRVREKLFF. The CDR3 coding sequence is TGTGCCAGCAGGGACAGGGTACGCGAAAAACTGTTTTTT. The variable domain in full, completed from reference TRBV27 and TRBJ1-4, reads EAQVTQNPRYLITVTGKKLTVTCSQNMNHEYMSWYRQDPGLGLRQIYYSMNVEVTDKGDVPEGYKVSRKEKRNFPLILESPSPNQTSLYFCASRDRVREKLFFGSGTQLSVL.

The chain has TRBV7-2 and TRBJ2-7; D remains unclear. This CDR3 has 11 amino acids. V was clipped by 5 bases and J by 2 bases, with 4 bases between them. Germline CDR1 reads SGHTA; CDR2 reads FQGNSA. The DNA for the CDR3 is TGTGCCAGCAGCCCAGCCTACGAGCAGTACTTC. It translates to CASSPAYEQYF.

This chain connects TRBV9 to TRBJ1-3; possible D gene TRBD1, 5 bases. CDR3 length equals 15 residues. The V end was cut by 4 bases, the J end by 1 base, with 12 bases between. The germline gives CDR1 SGDLS, CDR2 YYNGEE. Here the CDR3 DNA reads TGTGCCAGCAGCTACCTCGGGACTTCTGGAAACACCATATATTTT. It codes for CASSYLGTSGNTIYF.

The chain has TRBV10-2 and TRBJ1-2, with no clear D. Germline CDR1 WSHSY, CDR2 SAAADI. This CDR3 comprises 14 residues. The ends were cut back, 2 bases at V and 6 bases at J, with 13 bases in the middle. DNA for the CDR3: TGCGCCAGCAGTGAGGGAGGGTACGCCAATGGCTACACCTTC. Translating gives CASSEGGYANGYTF.

The chain employs TRBV19 and TRBJ1-5; 9 nucleotides match TRBD1. Germline values: CDR1 LNHDA, CDR2 SQIVND (reference sequence). The CDR3 is 14 amino acids. With 4 bases clipped from V and 9 bases from J, the junction kept 7 bases outside the gene matches. The CDR3 protein is CASSTTGGDGPQHF. The CDR3 nucleotides read TGTGCCAGTAGTACAACAGGGGGCGATGGGCCCCAGCATTTT. The entire variable domain, with the rest obtained from reference TRBV19 and TRBJ1-5, is as follows: DGGITQSPKYLFRKEGQNVTLSCEQNLNHDAMYWYRQDPGQGLRLIYYSQIVNDFQKGDIAEGYSVSREKKESFPLTVTSAQKNPTAFYLCASSTTGGDGPQHFGDGTRLSIL.

The chain is built from TRBV19 and TRBJ1-6, with 7 bases matching TRBD1. The CDR3 consists of 13 residues. V trimming: 6 bases; J trimming: 8 bases; junction bases outside the gene matches: 4. Germline V CDR1 and CDR2: LNHDA, SQIVND (reference sequence). CDR3 region: CASSATGDSPLHF. In nucleotides, the CDR3 is TGTGCCAGTAGCGCCACAGGGGATTCACCCCTCCACTTT.

V gene TRBV7-9 combines with J gene TRBJ1-1; TRBD1 matches at 7 bases. Losses at the gene ends were 2 bases for V and 9 bases for J; bases not matched to a gene: 9. Germline-derived CDR1 and CDR2 are SEHNR and FQNEAQ (reference sequence). CDR3 length: 14 amino acids. CDR3 DNA: TGTGCCAGCAGCTTATCGGGTGACAGGGAGAAAGCTTTCTTT. This codes for CASSLSGDREKAFF.

The genes are TRBV6-5 and TRBJ1-5; the D gene is possibly TRBD1 (6 bases). Germline CDR1 reads MNHEY; CDR2 reads SVGAGI. The CDR3 is 15 residues long. V was clipped by 7 bases and J by 5 bases, with 18 bases between them. Here the CDR3 DNA reads TGTGCCAGCACCGGCCAGGGGACCCTTGATCAGCCCCAGCATTTT. The encoded protein is CASTGQGTLDQPQHF.

The chain recombines TRBV9 with TRBJ1-2, with D perhaps TRBD1 (6 bases). CDR1 and CDR2 from the germline V gene are SGDLS and YYNGEE. The CDR3 length is 14 residues. The V end lost 4 bases, the J end lost 6 bases, and 16 bases lay between the germline ends. In DNA form, the CDR3 reads TGTGCCAGCAGCCTCATACAGGGATCGAATGGCTACACCTTC. It specifies CASSLIQGSNGYTF. The full variable domain, its missing parts supplied by reference TRBV9 and TRBJ1-2, is DSGVTQTPKHLITATGQRVTLRCSPRSGDLSVYWYQQSLDQGLQFLIQYYNGEERAKGNILERFSAQQFPDLHSELNLSSLELGDSALYFCASSLIQGSNGYTFGSGTRLTVV.

This clone was seen just once. The V gene is TRBV27, the J gene TRBJ1-4; 10 positions agree with TRBD1. Germline V CDR1 and CDR2: MNHEY, SMNVEV (reference sequence). The CDR3 covers 17 residues. V was clipped by 6 bases and J by 1 base; unmatched bases: 8. The CDR3 here is CASSRGTGVGTNEKLFF. In nucleotides, the CDR3 is TGTGCCAGCAGCAGAGGGACAGGGGTCGGAACTAATGAAAAACTGTTTTTT.

This clone was seen more than once but under ten times. This chain uses TRBV5-6 with TRBJ2-1; 10 nucleotides line up with TRBD2. This CDR3 spans 16 amino acids. J gave up 6 bases and V 1 base, and 7 bases lay outside the gene matches. CDR1 is SGHDT and CDR2 is YYEEEE in the germline V gene. CDR3 sequence (DNA): TGTGCCAGCAGCTTGACCCCAGCGGGAGGGGGCAATGAGCAGTTCTTC. Amino acid sequence: CASSLTPAGGGNEQFF.

This rearrangement joins TRBV7-2 to TRBJ1-1, with TRBD1 matching over 9 bases. The CDR3 runs to 12 residues. J gave up 5 bases and V 5 bases, and 0 bases lay outside the gene matches. The V gene's germline CDR1 is SGHTA and CDR2 FQGNSA. DNA for the CDR3: TGTGCCAGCAGCGACAGGGGGACTGAAGCTTTCTTT. Translating it yields CASSDRGTEAFF.

With regard to this clone: One end of the junction does not line up with germline, which may come from a read error. The chain employs TRBV5-1 and TRBJ1-1, with D unresolved. CDR1 and CDR2 from the germline V gene are SGHRS and YFSETQ. The CDR3 sequence is 15 residues long. The CDR3 DNA sequence: TGCGCCAGCAGCTTGGTAAACGGTGCGAACGCTGAAGCTTTCTTT. This translates into CASSLVNGANAEAFF.

The rearrangement joins TRBV18 to TRBJ2-1; D is perhaps TRBD1 (5 bases). Germline-derived CDR1 and CDR2 are KGHSH and LQKENI. The CDR3 sequence is 17 residues long. The V gene lost 1 base and the J gene lost 0 bases, with 13 bases spanning the gap. DNA of the CDR3: TGTGCCAGCTCACCACAACAGCTCAGGGACTCCTACAATGAGCAGTTCTTC. It is translated as CASSPQQLRDSYNEQFF.

This clone was found a few times. This specimen includes other DNA sequences encoding the same CDR3. The rearrangement uses TRBV6-5 and TRBJ2-7, with D possibly matching TRBD2 (6 bases). Germline loops: CDR1 MNHEY, CDR2 SVGAGI. The CDR3 consists of 14 residues. V lost 5 bases and J lost 0, with 11 bases in between. CDR3 sequence (DNA): TGTGCCAGCAGTCCCGGGACTTCCTCCTACGAGCAGTACTTC. It yields the protein CASSPGTSSYEQYF.

The table lists this clone with a few counts. This chain connects TRBV7-2 to TRBJ1-1; D gene ambiguous. The CDR3 is 14 residues long. V shed 4 bases and J shed 6 bases, with 15 bases lying between them. Per germline, CDR1 SGHTA and CDR2 FQGNSA. The CDR3 DNA reads as TGTGCCAGCAGCTCCCGAGAGGGATCCCCTGAAGCTTTCTTT. Its translation is CASSSREGSPEAFF. Looking up the rest from reference TRBV7-2 and TRBJ1-1 gives the full variable domain: GAGVSQSPSNKVTEKGKDVELRCDPISGHTALYWYRQSLGQGLEFLIYFQGNSAPDKSGLPSDRFSAERTGGSVSTLTIQRTQQEDSAVYLCASSSREGSPEAFFGQGTRLTVV.

The chain combines TRBV29-1 with TRBJ1-5, with TRBD1 matching 7 bases. The CDR3 extends over 13 amino acids. Germline lookup yields CDR1 SQVTM and CDR2 ANQGSEA. V lost 6 bases and J lost 2; bases outside the gene matches: 4. The CDR3 nucleotides are TGCAGCGTAGCACAGGGGCGCAATCAGCCCCAGCATTTT. Encoded protein: CSVAQGRNQPQHF.

The table lists this clone with a count of one. The chain links TRBV6-2 or TRBV6-3 to TRBJ1-2; 8 bases map to TRBD1. The V gene's germline CDR1 is MNHEY and CDR2 SVGEGT. The CDR3 is 14 amino acids. The V segment lost 4 bases and the J segment 1 base; nucleotides outside the gene matches: 2. The CDR3: CASSSDRGNYGYTF. The CDR3 coding sequence is TGTGCCAGCAGTTCTGACAGGGGTAACTATGGCTACACCTTC.

The table lists this clone with a few counts. The chain has TRBV19 and TRBJ1-1; 8 bases map to TRBD1. Germline V CDR1 and CDR2: LNHDA, SQIVND (reference sequence). CDR3 length equals 14 residues. Trimming removed 2 bases from V and 4 bases from J; junction bases left unmatched: 3. CDR3 sequence: CASSIRTGGTEAFF. The CDR3, as DNA: TGTGCCAGTAGTATAAGAACAGGGGGCACTGAAGCTTTCTTT.